This TCR beta chain was retrieved from a study of human T cells and chemical hapten exposure. TCRdb re-derived calls from the RACE reads in MiXCR, one entry per CDR3 protein. The sample carries more than 250,000 distinct CDR3 sequences, approximately 8.6% recorded once. This sample's time point: pre-sensitization, week 0. The treatment here: therapeutic diphenylcyclopropenone sensitization with weekly scalp DPC. The germline CDR1 and CDR2 sequences are SGHRS and YFSETQ. V was trimmed by 4 bases and J by 1 base, leaving 11 bases between them. This CDR3 spans 14 amino acids. The chain links TRBV5-1 to TRBJ1-1; weak D call: TRBD1 (6 bases). This clonotype was obtained from a woman between 40 and 55 years old with alopecia areata. Some clones in this sample may be carry-over from other donors' samples. Material: whole blood, obtained in connection with sensitization to the hapten diphenylcyclopropenone (DPC). CDR3 loop: CASSPRQANTEAFF. In DNA, the CDR3 is TGCGCCAGCAGCCCACGACAGGCGAACACTGAAGCTTTCTTT.